One and the same sample provided the 29 T cell receptor beta chains below, sequenced in a study of T cell responses to AZD1222 COVID-19 vaccine. The data were produced by immunoSEQ multiplex PCR, yet TCRdb's version contains in-frame clones alone and is incomplete. The sample holds some 150,000 clones, approximately 92% seen once. This material consisted of peripheral blood, taken 28 days after the second AZD1222 dose. The receptors stem from an adult who received the AZD1222 COVID-19 vaccine.

DNA of the CDR3: TGTGCCAGCAGCCTCAATTACGGGGACTACGAGCAGTACTTC. Its translation is CASSLNYGDYEQYF. The chain combines TRBV9 with TRBJ2-7; tentatively, D is TRBD2 (5 bases). The V gene's germline CDR1 is SGDLS and CDR2 YYNGEE. CDR3 length: 14 residues. The V and J ends lost 4 bases and 3 bases respectively, with 14 bases between them.

The chain employs TRBV21-1 and TRBJ1-4; the table gives TRBD1 as D, unverified against the DNA. TRBV21-1 is an annotated pseudogene. The CDR3 totals 15 residues. CDR3 residues: CASSKDRDSGEKLFF. For the CDR3, the DNA is TGTGCCAGCAGCAAAGACAGGGATAGTGGTGAAAAACTGTTTTTT.

The chain uses TRBV20-1 and TRBJ2-1, with a tentative D call TRBD2 (6 bases). The V end was cut by 3 bases, the J end by 4 bases, with 16 bases between. CDR3 size: 15 residues. CDR1 and CDR2 (germline): DFQATT, SNEGSKA (reference sequence). The CDR3 region is CSASSPRGEYNEQFF. The CDR3 coding sequence is TGCAGTGCTAGTTCCCCTCGCGGGGAATACAATGAGCAGTTCTTC.

The chain carries TRBV29-1 and TRBJ2-2; TRBD2 matches at 8 bases. V lost 3 bases, J lost 4 bases, and 4 bases stayed unmatched. The germline gives CDR1 SQVTM, CDR2 ANQGSEA. This CDR3 has 14 amino acids. The CDR3 DNA sequence: TGCAGCGTTGATGTCGGGAGGGCCACCGGGGAGCTGTTTTTT. Its translation is CSVDVGRATGELFF.

CDR3 DNA: TGTGCCAGTAGTACACAGGGCTCGATGGACACCGGGGAGCTGTTTTTT. Translated: CASSTQGSMDTGELFF. The V gene is TRBV19, the J gene TRBJ2-2; tentative D call: TRBD1 (6 bases). CDR1 is LNHDA, CDR2 SQIVND, per germline (reference sequence). V lost 4 bases and J lost 3, with 15 bases in between. This CDR3 region has 16 residues. Filled out from reference TRBV19 and TRBJ2-2, the complete variable domain reads DGGITQSPKYLFRKEGQNVTLSCEQNLNHDAMYWYRQDPGQGLRLIYYSQIVNDFQKGDIAEGYSVSREKKESFPLTVTSAQKNPTAFYLCASSTQGSMDTGELFFGEGSRLTVL.

The chain has TRBV30 and TRBJ2-1; D uncertain. Germline CDR1 and CDR2: GTSNPN and SVGIG (reference sequence). The CDR3 extends over 15 amino acids. V was clipped by 0 bases and J by 6 bases, with 15 bases between them. CDR3 loop: CAWSVPGWRRNEQFF. Here the CDR3 DNA reads TGTGCCTGGAGTGTACCCGGGTGGAGACGCAATGAGCAGTTCTTC.

This sequence joins TRBV28 and TRBJ2-3; 8 bases agree with TRBD1. V gave up 3 bases and J gave up 3 bases; unmatched junction bases: 5. The CDR3 is 15 residues long. Germline-derived CDR1 and CDR2 are MDHEN and SYDVKM. As DNA, the CDR3 is TGTGCCAGCAGTTTCTCGACAGGGGCAACAGATACGCAGTATTTT. It translates to CASSFSTGATDTQYF. The variable domain in full, completed from reference TRBV28 and TRBJ2-3, reads DVKVTQSSRYLVKRTGEKVFLECVQDMDHENMFWYRQDPGLGLRLIYFSYDVKMKEKGDIPEGYSVSREKKERFSLILESASTNQTSMYLCASSFSTGATDTQYFGPGTRLTVL.

This chain joins TRBV5-1 and TRBJ1-1; 7 nucleotides align to TRBD1. The CDR3 spans 15 residues. Germline CDR1 is SGHRS and CDR2 is YFSETQ. The V segment lost 4 bases and the J segment 1 base; nucleotides outside the gene matches: 7. The CDR3 nucleotides are TGCGCCAGCAGCATTTACCGGGACAGGAACACTGAAGCTTTCTTT. This sequence encodes CASSIYRDRNTEAFF.

J is TRBJ1-4 and V is TRBV4-3; 7 positions agree with TRBD1. CDR3 length: 20 residues. The J segment lost 8 bases and the V segment lost 4 bases, leaving 25 bases of the junction unmatched. From germline, CDR1 is LGHNA and CDR2 YSLEER. The CDR3 nucleotides read TGCGCCAGCAGCCGAGACGCCCCAACAGGGGTCTATGGCGCGGAGGAAAAACTGTTTTTT. Protein: CASSRDAPTGVYGAEEKLFF.

The chain recombines TRBV29-1 with TRBJ1-5, with 7 positions matching TRBD1. The CDR3 length is 16 residues. Germline V gene sequence: CDR1 SQVTM, CDR2 ANQGSEA. The CDR3 DNA reads TGCAGAGTTCAATCCTCGGGACAGCCGAGCAATCAGCCCCAGCATTTT. Residues: CRVQSSGQPSNQPQHF.

The V gene is TRBV7-3, the J gene TRBJ2-7, with 12 nucleotides matching TRBD2. The CDR3 totals 16 residues. Germline CDR1 and CDR2: SGHTA and FQGTGA. Trimming cost V 0 bases and J 5 bases; bases outside gene matches: 5. The CDR3 DNA reads TGTGCCAGCAGCTTAACTGCTAGCGGGAGGGCCAACGAGCAGTACTTC. Residues: CASSLTASGRANEQYF.

CDR3 DNA sequence: TGTGCCAGCAGCATATCCCCCCAACAGGGAGGCACTGAAGCTTTCTTT. Residues: CASSISPQQGGTEAFF. The V gene is TRBV7-6, the J gene TRBJ1-1; a possible D gene is TRBD1 (6 bases). This CDR3 contains 16 residues. With 5 bases removed from V and 4 bases from J, the gap between germline ends came to 20 bases. Looked up from germline, CDR1 is SGHVS and CDR2 is FNYEAQ.

The V gene is TRBV15, the J gene TRBJ1-4, with D possibly TRBD1 on 6 matching bases. The germline V gene has CDR1 LNHNV and CDR2 YYDKDF (reference sequence). V was cut by 5 bases and J by 10 bases, with 17 bases left in between. The CDR3 spans 14 residues. The CDR3 DNA is TGTGCCACCAGCCATCCGGCCAGGGGTGGAAAACTGTTTTTT. This encodes CATSHPARGGKLFF.

This chain connects TRBV6-5 to TRBJ2-4, with 7 bases matching TRBD2. Trimming cost V 0 bases and J 0 bases; bases outside gene matches: 2. The germline gives CDR1 MNHEY, CDR2 SVGAGI. This CDR3 contains 16 residues. In DNA, the CDR3 is TGTGCCAGCAGTTACTCAAGCGGGAAAGCCAAAAACATTCAGTACTTC. Its translation: CASSYSSGKAKNIQYF.

This clone was recorded once. This sequence joins TRBV6-5 and TRBJ1-6; 12 nucleotides agree with TRBD1. V dropped 6 bases and J dropped 14; count of bases not matched to a gene: 11. The CDR3 spans 15 residues. The germline V gene encodes CDR1 MNHEY and CDR2 SVGAGI. The CDR3 protein is CASSEGQGAALTLHF. The CDR3 region has the DNA TGTGCCAGCAGCGAGGGACAGGGGGCCGCCCTCACCCTCCACTTT.

The genes are TRBV6-2 or TRBV6-3 and TRBJ2-1; TRBD2 matches 9 bases. Trimming cost V 0 bases and J 16 bases; bases outside gene matches: 7. Germline lookup yields CDR1 MNHEY and CDR2 SVGEGT. The CDR3 has 13 residues. CDR3 in amino acids: CASSYSRAGGPFF. The CDR3 DNA reads as TGTGCCAGCAGTTACTCGAGGGCGGGAGGGCCATTCTTC.

The rearrangement joins TRBV4-3 to TRBJ1-2; a weak D match, TRBD1 (5 bases). Germline CDR1 LGHNA, CDR2 YSLEER. The CDR3 extends over 14 amino acids. V lost 0 bases, J lost 8 bases, and 13 bases lay in between. The CDR3 DNA follows: TGCGCCAGCAGCCAAGAGGGAGGGGTGAGGGGCTACACCTTC. Protein sequence: CASSQEGGVRGYTF.

This chain connects TRBV27 to TRBJ1-4; the D is unclear. Germline values: CDR1 MNHEY, CDR2 SMNVEV (reference sequence). Trimming stripped 6 bases from V and 0 bases from J, with 5 bases between. This CDR3 region has 13 residues. In DNA form, the CDR3 reads TGTGCCAGCAGGATCCCAACTAATGAAAAACTGTTTTTT. Translated, it gives CASRIPTNEKLFF.

The chain joins TRBV28 to TRBJ2-7; TRBD1 aligns across 7 bases. CDR1 and CDR2 from the germline V gene are MDHEN and SYDVKM. The CDR3 has 14 amino acids. Trimming removed 7 bases from V and 4 bases from J; junction bases left unmatched: 10. CDR3 coding DNA: TGTGCCAGCACCGAAACAGGGGATAGGTACGAGCAGTACTTC. This encodes CASTETGDRYEQYF.

This chain connects TRBV5-1 to TRBJ1-5; D is unresolved. Germline lookup yields CDR1 SGHRS and CDR2 YFSETQ. The ends were cut back, 0 bases at V and 3 bases at J, with 7 bases in the middle. CDR3 length equals 14 residues. CDR3 sequence: CASSLDSINQPQHF. The CDR3 nucleotides are TGCGCCAGCAGCTTGGACAGTATCAATCAGCCCCAGCATTTT.

Here the CDR3 DNA reads TGTGCCAGCAGCTTAACTCCAGCGAACACTGAAGCTTTCTTT. It specifies CASSLTPANTEAFF. This chain connects TRBV7-2 to TRBJ1-1; no clear D gene. In germline, CDR1 is SGHTA, CDR2 FQGNSA. Between the trimmed V and J ends, which lost 2 bases and 1 base, there was a span of 8 bases. This CDR3 contains 14 residues.

The V gene is TRBV5-1, the J gene TRBJ2-7, with a weak D call TRBD1 (6 bases). V was cut by 2 bases and J by 5 bases, with 8 bases left in between. This CDR3 has 12 residues. Germline V gene sequence: CDR1 SGHRS, CDR2 YFSETQ. This CDR3 is CASSLQGDEQYF. The CDR3 nucleotides are TGCGCCAGCAGCTTACAGGGCGACGAGCAGTACTTC.

The chain joins TRBV5-1 to TRBJ2-7; 7 nucleotides agree with TRBD1. The CDR3 is 15 residues long. J lost 2 bases, V lost 4 bases, and 9 bases had no gene match. Looked up from germline, CDR1 is SGHRS and CDR2 is YFSETQ. The CDR3 DNA sequence: TGCGCCAGCAGCCCCGACAGGGAGAGCACCTACGAGCAGTACTTC. The encoded protein is CASSPDRESTYEQYF. Filled out from reference TRBV5-1 and TRBJ2-7, the complete variable domain reads KAGVTQTPRYLIKTRGQQVTLSCSPISGHRSVSWYQQTPGQGLQFLFEYFSETQRNKGNFPGRFSGRQFSNSRSEMNVSTLELGDSALYLCASSPDRESTYEQYFGPGTRLTVT.

This clone is a singleton in its sample. This chain connects TRBV5-1 to TRBJ2-5, with D possibly being TRBD1 or TRBD2 (6 bases each). The V gene's germline CDR1 is SGHRS and CDR2 YFSETQ. The CDR3 has 14 residues. Deletions cut 1 base from V and 5 bases from J, with 12 bases between. Here the CDR3 reads CASSLFGGQETQYF. CDR3 sequence (DNA): TGCGCCAGCAGCTTGTTTGGGGGGCAGGAGACCCAGTACTTC.

J is TRBJ1-2 and V is TRBV15, with a tentative D call TRBD1 (5 bases). The V end was cut by 0 bases, the J end by 8 bases, with 19 bases between. The CDR3 contains 16 residues. Germline lookup yields CDR1 LNHNV and CDR2 YYDKDF (reference sequence). CDR3 nucleotides: TGTGCCACCAGCAGAGATAGTAAGGGGAGGGAATTCGGCTACACCTTC. Translated, it gives CATSRDSKGREFGYTF.

The chain employs TRBV19 and TRBJ1-4, with D perhaps TRBD1 (6 bases). The germline V gene has CDR1 LNHDA and CDR2 SQIVND (reference sequence). Trimming removed 0 bases at V and 9 bases at J, with 14 bases between. CDR3 size: 15 residues. The CDR3: CASSIESGTLQKLFF. In DNA form, the CDR3 reads TGTGCCAGTAGTATAGAATCCGGGACATTGCAAAAACTGTTTTTT.

The chain employs TRBV19 and TRBJ2-5; 10 nucleotides align to TRBD1. V lost 4 bases and J lost 1; bases outside the gene matches: 3. This CDR3 has 15 amino acids. Per germline, CDR1 LNHDA and CDR2 SQIVND (reference sequence). This CDR3 is CASSTTGGPQETQYF. CDR3 nucleotide sequence: TGTGCCAGTAGTACGACAGGGGGCCCCCAAGAGACCCAGTACTTC.

The chain recombines TRBV6-2 or TRBV6-3 with TRBJ1-3; D is undetermined. V gave up 0 bases and J gave up 1 base, with 16 bases separating them. This CDR3 has 18 amino acids. The V gene's germline CDR1 is MNHEY and CDR2 SVGEGT. CDR3 sequence: CASSYSWSPAESGNTIYF. CDR3 nucleotide sequence: TGTGCCAGCAGTTACTCGTGGTCGCCAGCCGAGTCTGGAAACACCATATATTTT.

This chain joins TRBV19 and TRBJ2-5, with 14 nucleotides matching TRBD2. This CDR3 spans 16 amino acids. Germline CDR1 LNHDA, CDR2 SQIVND (reference sequence). With 5 bases clipped from V and 4 bases from J, the junction kept 6 bases outside the gene matches. CDR3 amino acids: CASSPGTSGRGETQYF. The CDR3 DNA reads as TGTGCCAGTAGTCCCGGGACTAGCGGGAGAGGAGAGACCCAGTACTTC.